This TCR beta chain stems from a study of T cell responses to AZD1222 COVID-19 vaccine. General study results and limits: Unmutated variant regions are reportedly targeted by nearly half of spike-specific TCRs. Only after the peak T cell response were repertoires sampled. Donors were largely white British and mainly female; clonal diversity was possibly underestimated. When two AZD1222 doses had been given, Spike-specific TCR breadth and depth rose.

As concerns this clone: Its antigen is not known.

This CDR3 comprises 14 residues. V lost 4 bases, J lost 3 bases, and 6 bases stayed unmatched. Per germline, CDR1 SGHNT and CDR2 YYREEE (reference sequence). TCRdb keeps only in-frame clones here, not all; method: immunoSEQ multiplex PCR. The sample shows fewer than 200,000 clones, approximately 92% of them seen only once. The rearrangement uses TRBV5-4 and TRBJ1-2, with 7 bases aligning to TRBD1. This receptor was obtained from an adult who received the MenACWY meningococcal vaccine as a control. The sequencing here drew on peripheral blood, taken 28 days after the second dose of the MenACWY control vaccine. The CDR3 spells CASSPVDRDYGYTF. CDR3 DNA sequence: TGTGCCAGCAGCCCAGTAGACAGGGACTATGGCTACACCTTC.